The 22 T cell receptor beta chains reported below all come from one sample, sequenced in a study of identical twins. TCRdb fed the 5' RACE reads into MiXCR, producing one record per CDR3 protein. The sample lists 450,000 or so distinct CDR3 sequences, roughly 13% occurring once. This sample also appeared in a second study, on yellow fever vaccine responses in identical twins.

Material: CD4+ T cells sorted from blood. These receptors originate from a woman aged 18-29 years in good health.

The CDR3 DNA follows: TGTGCCAGCAGTCCCCATACATACCGCGGACAGGGGGCACAGGATGAGCAGTTCTTC. Translated, it gives CASSPHTYRGQGAQDEQFF. The V and J genes are TRBV6-1 and TRBJ2-1; 11 nucleotides align to TRBD1. CDR3 length: 19 amino acids. Trimming at V came to 5 bases and at J to 8 bases, leaving 20 bases not matched to a gene. From germline, CDR1 is MNHNS and CDR2 SASEGT.

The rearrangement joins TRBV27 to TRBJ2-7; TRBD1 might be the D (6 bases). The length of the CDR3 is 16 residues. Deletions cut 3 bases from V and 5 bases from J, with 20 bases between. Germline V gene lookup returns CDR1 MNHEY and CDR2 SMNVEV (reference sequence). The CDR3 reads CASSFRSIGGYHEQYF. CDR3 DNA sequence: TGTGCCAGCAGTTTCCGTTCTATAGGGGGTTACCACGAGCAGTACTTC.

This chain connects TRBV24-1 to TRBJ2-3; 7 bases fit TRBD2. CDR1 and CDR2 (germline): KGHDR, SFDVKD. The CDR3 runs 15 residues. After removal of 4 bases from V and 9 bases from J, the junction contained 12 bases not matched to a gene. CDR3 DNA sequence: TGTGCCACCAGTGAACCAACTCCCACTAGCGTAACGCAGTATTTT. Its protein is CATSEPTPTSVTQYF.

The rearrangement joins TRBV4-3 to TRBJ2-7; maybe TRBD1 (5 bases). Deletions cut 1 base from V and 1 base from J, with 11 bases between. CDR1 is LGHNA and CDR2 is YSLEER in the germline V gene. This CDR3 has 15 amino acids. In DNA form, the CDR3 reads TGCGCCAGCAGCCAAGTAGTAGGGGCTTCCTACGAGCAGTACTTC. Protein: CASSQVVGASYEQYF.

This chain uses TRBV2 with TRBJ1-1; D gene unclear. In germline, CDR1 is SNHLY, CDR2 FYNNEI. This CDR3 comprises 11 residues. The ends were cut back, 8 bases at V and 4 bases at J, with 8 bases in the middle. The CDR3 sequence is CASGGGTEAFF. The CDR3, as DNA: TGTGCCAGCGGAGGAGGCACTGAAGCTTTCTTT.

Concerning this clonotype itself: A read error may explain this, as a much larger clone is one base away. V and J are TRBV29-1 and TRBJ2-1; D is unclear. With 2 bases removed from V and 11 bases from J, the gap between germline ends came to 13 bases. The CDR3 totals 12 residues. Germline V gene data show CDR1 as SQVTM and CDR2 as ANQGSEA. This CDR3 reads CSVESLRDKQFF. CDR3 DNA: TGCAGCGTTGAAAGCCTCCGCGATAAGCAGTTCTTC.

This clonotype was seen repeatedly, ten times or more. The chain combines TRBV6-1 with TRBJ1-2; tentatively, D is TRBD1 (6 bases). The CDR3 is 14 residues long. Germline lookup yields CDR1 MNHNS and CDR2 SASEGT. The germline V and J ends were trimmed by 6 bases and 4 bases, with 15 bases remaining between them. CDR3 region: CASSHKQGSYGYTF. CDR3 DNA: TGTGCCAGCAGCCATAAACAGGGTTCCTATGGCTACACCTTC.

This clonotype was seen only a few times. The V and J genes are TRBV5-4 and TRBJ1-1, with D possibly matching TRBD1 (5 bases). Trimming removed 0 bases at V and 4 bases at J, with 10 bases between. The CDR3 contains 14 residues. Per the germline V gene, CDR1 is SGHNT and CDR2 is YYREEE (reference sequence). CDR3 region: CASSLEGRPTEAFF. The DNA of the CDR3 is TGTGCCAGCAGCTTGGAGGGGAGGCCCACTGAAGCTTTCTTT.

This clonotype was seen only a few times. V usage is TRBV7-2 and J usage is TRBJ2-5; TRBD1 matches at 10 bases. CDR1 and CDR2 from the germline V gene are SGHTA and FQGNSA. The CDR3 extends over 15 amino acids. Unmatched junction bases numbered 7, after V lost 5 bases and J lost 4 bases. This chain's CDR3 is CASSPDRGRVETQYF. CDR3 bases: TGTGCCAGCAGCCCCGACAGGGGGCGCGTAGAGACCCAGTACTTC.

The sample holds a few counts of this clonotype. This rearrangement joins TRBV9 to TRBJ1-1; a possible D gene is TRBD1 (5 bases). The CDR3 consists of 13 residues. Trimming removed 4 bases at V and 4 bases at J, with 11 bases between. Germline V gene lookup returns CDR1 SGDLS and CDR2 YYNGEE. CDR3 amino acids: CASSFQGTTEAFF. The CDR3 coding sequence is TGTGCCAGCAGCTTTCAGGGAACCACTGAAGCTTTCTTT.

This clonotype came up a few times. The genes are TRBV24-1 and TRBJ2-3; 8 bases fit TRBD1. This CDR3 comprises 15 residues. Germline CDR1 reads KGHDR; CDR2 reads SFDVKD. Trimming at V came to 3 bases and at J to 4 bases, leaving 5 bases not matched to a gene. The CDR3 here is CATSDLGQAADTQYF. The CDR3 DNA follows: TGTGCCACCAGTGATCTGGGACAGGCCGCAGATACGCAGTATTTT.

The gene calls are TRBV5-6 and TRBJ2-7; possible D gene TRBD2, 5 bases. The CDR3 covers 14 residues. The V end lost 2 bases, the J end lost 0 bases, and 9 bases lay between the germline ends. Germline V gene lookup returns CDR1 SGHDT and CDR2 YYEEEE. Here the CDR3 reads CASSFTGNSYEQYF. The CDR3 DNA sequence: TGTGCCAGCAGCTTTACCGGGAACTCCTACGAGCAGTACTTC. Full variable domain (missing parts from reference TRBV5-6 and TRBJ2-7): DAGVTQSPTHLIKTRGQQVTLRCSPKSGHDTVSWYQQALGQGPQFIFQYYEEEERQRGNFPDRFSGHQFPNYSSELNVNALLLGDSALYLCASSFTGNSYEQYFGPGTRLTVT.

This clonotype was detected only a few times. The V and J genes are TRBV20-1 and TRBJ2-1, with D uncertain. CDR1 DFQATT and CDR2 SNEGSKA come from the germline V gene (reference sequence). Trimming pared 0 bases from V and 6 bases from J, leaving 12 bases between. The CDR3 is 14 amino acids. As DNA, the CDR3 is TGCAGTGCTAGAGATAGCCTAGGGCTCAATGAGCAGTTCTTC. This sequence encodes CSARDSLGLNEQFF.

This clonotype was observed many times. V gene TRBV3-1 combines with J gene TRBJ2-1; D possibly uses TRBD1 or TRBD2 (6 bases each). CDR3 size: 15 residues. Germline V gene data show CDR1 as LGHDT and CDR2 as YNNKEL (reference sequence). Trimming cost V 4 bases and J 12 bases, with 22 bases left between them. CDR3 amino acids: CASSPSGVQGVGQFF. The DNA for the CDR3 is TGTGCCAGCAGCCCCTCGGGGGTACAGGGAGTTGGGCAGTTCTTC.

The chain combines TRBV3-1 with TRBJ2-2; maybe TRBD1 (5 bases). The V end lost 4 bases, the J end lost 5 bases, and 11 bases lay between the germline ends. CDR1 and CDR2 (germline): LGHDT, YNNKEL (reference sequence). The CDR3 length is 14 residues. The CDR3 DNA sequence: TGTGCCAGCAGCCGCCTCCAGGGAACCGGGGAGCTGTTTTTT. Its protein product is CASSRLQGTGELFF.

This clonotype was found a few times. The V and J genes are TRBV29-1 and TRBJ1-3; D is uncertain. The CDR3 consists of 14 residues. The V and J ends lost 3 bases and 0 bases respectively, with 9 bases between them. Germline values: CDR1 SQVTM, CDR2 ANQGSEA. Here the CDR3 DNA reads TGCAGCGTTGACGGTGGAAGCTCTGGAAACACCATATATTTT. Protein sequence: CSVDGGSSGNTIYF.

Written as DNA, the CDR3 is TGTGCCAGCAGCTTGGGACAGGGGGTCGTTTTGGAGCTGTTTTTT. Protein product: CASSLGQGVVLELFF. The V gene is TRBV7-8, the J gene TRBJ2-2; 11 bases align to TRBD1. Unmatched junction bases numbered 7, after V lost 3 bases and J lost 10 bases. CDR1 is SGHVS and CDR2 is FQNEAQ in the germline V gene. This CDR3 has 15 residues.

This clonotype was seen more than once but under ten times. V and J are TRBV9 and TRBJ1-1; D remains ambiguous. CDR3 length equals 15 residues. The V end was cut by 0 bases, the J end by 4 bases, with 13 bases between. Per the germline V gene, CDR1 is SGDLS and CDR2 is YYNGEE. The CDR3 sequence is CASSVGVGIGTEAFF. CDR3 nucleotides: TGTGCCAGCAGCGTAGGAGTGGGAATAGGCACTGAAGCTTTCTTT.

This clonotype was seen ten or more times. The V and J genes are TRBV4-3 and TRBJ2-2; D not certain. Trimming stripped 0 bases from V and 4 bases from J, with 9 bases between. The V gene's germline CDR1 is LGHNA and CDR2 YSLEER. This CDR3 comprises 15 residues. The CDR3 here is CASSQDNSLTGELFF. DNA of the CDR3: TGCGCCAGCAGCCAAGATAACAGCCTCACCGGGGAGCTGTTTTTT.

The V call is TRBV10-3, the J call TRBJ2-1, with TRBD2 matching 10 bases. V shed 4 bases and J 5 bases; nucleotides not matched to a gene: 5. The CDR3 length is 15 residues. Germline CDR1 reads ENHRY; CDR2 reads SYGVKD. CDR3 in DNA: TGTGCCATCAGTGCTAGCGGGAGTTACGACAATGAGCAGTTCTTC. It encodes CAISASGSYDNEQFF.

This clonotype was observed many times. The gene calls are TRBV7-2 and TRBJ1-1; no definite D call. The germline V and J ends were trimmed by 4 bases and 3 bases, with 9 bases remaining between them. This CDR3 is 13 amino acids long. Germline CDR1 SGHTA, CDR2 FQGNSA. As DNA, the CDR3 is TGTGCCAGCAGCTGGCGGGGTCACACTGAAGCTTTCTTT. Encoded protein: CASSWRGHTEAFF.

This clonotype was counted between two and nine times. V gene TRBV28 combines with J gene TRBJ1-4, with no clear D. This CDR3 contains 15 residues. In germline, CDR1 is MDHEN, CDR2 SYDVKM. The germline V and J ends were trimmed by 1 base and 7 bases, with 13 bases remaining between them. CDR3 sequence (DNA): TGTGCCAGCAGTTTATTTTCCGGGATGGGTGAAAAACTGTTTTTT. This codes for CASSLFSGMGEKLFF.